This T cell receptor (beta chain) was obtained from a study of shared clonotypes between healthy human individuals. At the level of the study: CD8 memory received one plate per donor, CD8 naive two, CD4 memory three and CD4 naive three. The study, taken as a whole, reports: The low donor count limited represented genetic and exposure-history diversity.

Trimming removed 3 bases at V and 7 bases at J, with 15 bases between. The CDR3 is 15 residues long. Germline V gives CDR1 SGHVS, CDR2 FQNEAQ. It was CD45RO-negative cells, positively selected for CCR7, that made up naive CD8 cells, with terminally differentiated effector memory CD45RA+ cells excluded. Data came from immunoSEQ multiplex PCR; TCRdb stores just in-frame clones and leaves some out. The data show millions of clones, with approximately 94% seen just once and 0.85% to 1.2% held by the top ten. A remark on this clone: Its cognate antigen is unknown.

The chain employs TRBV7-8 and TRBJ1-4, with D possibly matching TRBD1 (5 bases). The TCR comes from a man aged 18 to 29 in good health. The specimen sequenced was naive CD8+ T cells sorted from blood. CDR3 sequence: CASSFDLAGSEKLFF. CDR3 DNA sequence: TGTGCCAGCAGCTTTGATCTGGCAGGGTCTGAAAAACTGTTTTTT.